This TCR beta chain appears in the sequencing data of a study of cytomegalovirus exposure and HLA in healthy donors. Turning to the study itself: When 350 to 500 donors were genotyped, roughly four fifths of them were found to fall in the Caucasian-associated ancestry cluster.

60 Vbeta and 13 Jbeta primers were used in PCR. Data came from immunoSEQ multiplex PCR; TCRdb stores just in-frame clones and leaves some out. This sample has approximately 59,000 clones, with approximately 60% found just once. Findings and limits, study-wide: The authors later found HLA-associated TCR beta chains more clonally expanded than equally common others.

From germline, CDR1 is SGHRS and CDR2 YFSETQ. Trimming removed 4 bases from V and 2 bases from J; junction bases left unmatched: 4. The CDR3 is 14 amino acids. As regards this clone: As yet, its antigen is unknown.

This sequence originates from a young man in good health and CMV-seronegative. The chain employs TRBV5-1 and TRBJ2-7; the match to TRBD1 covers 9 bases. The sample was PBMCs. The CDR3 loop is CASSEGQGPYEQYF. The CDR3 coding sequence is TGCGCCAGCAGCGAGGGACAGGGTCCCTACGAGCAGTACTTC.